This T cell receptor (beta chain) was identified during a study of long-term antiretroviral therapy in people with HIV. Amounts of about 0.85-10 million cryopreserved PBMC were held in the samples before DNA extraction. V was shortened by 2 bases and J by 1 base, with 3 bases between the two germline ends. CDR3 length: 12 residues. Germline CDR1 SGHNT, CDR2 YYREEE (reference sequence). The immunoSEQ assay was v3.0, run at survey level. Assay used: immunoSEQ multiplex PCR; TCRdb lists only in-frame clones, some missing. Of tens of thousands of clones listed, approximately 84% are singletons. V gene TRBV5-4 combines with J gene TRBJ2-5; no reliable D call. This receptor was taken from a man younger than 45 with HIV. This material consisted of unsorted PBMCs, taken less than 6 years after starting antiretroviral therapy. DNA for the CDR3: TGTGCCAGCAGCTTATCCCAAGAGACCCAGTACTTC. Encoded protein: CASSLSQETQYF.